This TCR beta chain was sequenced for a study of chemoradiotherapy in HPV16-positive cancers. Note on this clone: Antigen: not known.

CDR3 length: 15 amino acids. After removal of 4 bases from V and 2 bases from J, the junction contained 7 bases not matched to a gene. CDR1 is SGDLS and CDR2 is YYNGEE in the germline V gene. Study-wide results and limits: Candidate HPV-specific clones and E7-related TCR motifs grew in tumor during treatment. HPV-specific T cells were functionally defined from only a couple of HPV16-positive patients.

Using immunoSEQ multiplex PCR, the repertoire was profiled, and TCRdb retains in-frame clones only, with some absent. The sample has 25,000 to 35,000 clones, about 91% seen once. Samples were taken several times over chemoradiotherapy. This material consisted of blood, taken from a patient who underwent chemoradiotherapy. The chain joins TRBV9 to TRBJ2-5; 8 bases fit TRBD1. This receptor was taken from a human donor with HPV-associated anogenital cancer. DNA of the CDR3: TGTGCCAGCAGCCCTGGACAGGGTAATCAAGAGACCCAGTACTTC. Translating gives CASSPGQGNQETQYF.